This TCR beta chain appears in the sequencing data of a study of CD8+ T cells in alopecia areata. There are 12 residues in the CDR3. The germline V gene has CDR1 SQVTM and CDR2 ANQGSEA. Trimming cost V 4 bases and J 7 bases, with 13 bases left between them. Once RNA had been extracted, it was reverse transcribed into cDNA to act as the sequencing template. Data came from immunoSEQ multiplex PCR; TCRdb stores just in-frame clones and leaves some out. The repertoire holds about 150,000 clones, with under 70% as singletons. Treatment in this sample: oral pan-JAK inhibitor, 5-10 mg twice daily. Sequenced here: CD4+ T cells sorted from blood, sampled at week 4, from a patient treated with tofacitinib. This receptor was identified in a human donor with alopecia areata. The chain links TRBV29-1 to TRBJ1-2, with unresolved D. CDR3 DNA: TGCAGCGTTGGAGACCGAGGGATTGGCTACACCTTC. Translation: CSVGDRGIGYTF.